The following is a T cell receptor beta chain sequence with its context. Its specificity is unknown. This entry comes from a study of cytomegalovirus exposure and HLA in healthy donors. Germline V lookup: CDR1 DFQATT, CDR2 SNEGSKA (reference sequence). Trimming took off 5 bases at V and 5 bases at J, with 10 bases between the two ends. The CDR3 is made up of 11 amino acids. Primers included in the PCR were 60 Vbeta and 13 Jbeta primers. Sequencing used immunoSEQ multiplex PCR; TCRdb keeps in-frame clones, though not all of them. The repertoire has approximately 190,000 clones, 75% to 80% of them found once; the top ten carry approximately 5.4%. Regarding the study as a whole: About 87% or about 30% of the time was how often most TCR beta V segments were productive, according to an earlier analysis.

The TCR sequence derives from a woman under 40 in good health and CMV-seropositive. The sample comprised PBMCs. The J gene is TRBJ2-7, the V gene TRBV20-1; D is possibly TRBD1 (6 bases). CDR3 sequence reads: CSALTGNEQYF. The CDR3, as DNA: TGCAGTGCTTTAACAGGGAACGAGCAGTACTTC.